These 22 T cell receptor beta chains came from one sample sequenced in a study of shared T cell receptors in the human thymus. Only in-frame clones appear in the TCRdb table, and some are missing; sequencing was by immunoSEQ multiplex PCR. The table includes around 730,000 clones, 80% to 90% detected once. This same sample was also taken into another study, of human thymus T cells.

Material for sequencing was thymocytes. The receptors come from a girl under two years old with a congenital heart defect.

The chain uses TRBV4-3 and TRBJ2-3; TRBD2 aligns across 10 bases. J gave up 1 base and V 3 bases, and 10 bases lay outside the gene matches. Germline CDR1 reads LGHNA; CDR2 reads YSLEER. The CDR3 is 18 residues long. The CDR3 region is CASSHSLRTSGRTDTQYF. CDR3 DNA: TGCGCCAGCAGCCATTCCTTACGGACTAGCGGCCGCACAGATACGCAGTATTTT.

The CDR3 sequence: CASSESRGLGDTDTQYF. The CDR3 DNA reads as TGCGCCAGCAGTGAGTCGAGGGGACTAGGGGACACAGATACGCAGTATTTT. The V and J genes are TRBV10-1 and TRBJ2-3; 8 bases line up with TRBD2. The CDR3 length is 17 residues. The ends lost 0 bases at V and 2 bases at J; junction bases unmatched: 7. The V gene's germline CDR1 is WNHNN and CDR2 SYGVQD (reference sequence).

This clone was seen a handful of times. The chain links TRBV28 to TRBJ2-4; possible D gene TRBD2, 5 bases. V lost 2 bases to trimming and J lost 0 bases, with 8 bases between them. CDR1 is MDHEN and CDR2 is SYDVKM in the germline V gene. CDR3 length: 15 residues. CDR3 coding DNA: TGTGCCAGCAGTTTACGGGGATTAGCCAAAAACATTCAGTACTTC. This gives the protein CASSLRGLAKNIQYF.

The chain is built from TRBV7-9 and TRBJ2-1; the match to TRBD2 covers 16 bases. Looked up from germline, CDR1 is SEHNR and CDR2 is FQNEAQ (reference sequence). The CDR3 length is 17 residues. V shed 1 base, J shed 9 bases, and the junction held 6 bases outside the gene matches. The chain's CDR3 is CASSLEAGTSGGGEQFF. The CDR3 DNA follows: TGTGCCAGCAGCTTAGAGGCCGGGACTAGCGGGGGGGGTGAGCAGTTCTTC.

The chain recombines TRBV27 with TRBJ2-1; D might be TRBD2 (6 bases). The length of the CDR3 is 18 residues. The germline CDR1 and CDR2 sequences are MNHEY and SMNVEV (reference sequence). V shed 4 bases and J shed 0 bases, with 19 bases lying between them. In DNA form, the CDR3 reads TGTGCCAGCAGTTACCAGCGGGCAGCGGCGAGCTCCTACAATGAGCAGTTCTTC. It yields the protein CASSYQRAAASSYNEQFF.

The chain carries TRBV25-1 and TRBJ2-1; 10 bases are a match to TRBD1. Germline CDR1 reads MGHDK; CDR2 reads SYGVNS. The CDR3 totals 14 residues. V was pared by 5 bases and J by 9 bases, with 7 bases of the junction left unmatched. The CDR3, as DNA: TGTGCCAGCAGTAGACAGGGGGCTGTGGGTGAGCAGTTCTTC. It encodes CASSRQGAVGEQFF.

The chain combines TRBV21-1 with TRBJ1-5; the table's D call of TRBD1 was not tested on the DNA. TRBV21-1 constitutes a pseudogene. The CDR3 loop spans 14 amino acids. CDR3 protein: CASSARHPNQPQHF. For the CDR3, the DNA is TGTGCCAGCAGCGCCCGACACCCAAATCAGCCCCAGCATTTT.

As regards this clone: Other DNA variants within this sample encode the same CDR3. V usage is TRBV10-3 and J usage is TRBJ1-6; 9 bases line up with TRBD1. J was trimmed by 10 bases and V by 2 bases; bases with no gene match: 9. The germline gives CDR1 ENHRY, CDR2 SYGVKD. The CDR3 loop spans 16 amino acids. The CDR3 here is CAISEQDRGGGSPLHF. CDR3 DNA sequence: TGTGCCATCAGTGAGCAGGACAGGGGTGGTGGATCACCCCTCCACTTT.

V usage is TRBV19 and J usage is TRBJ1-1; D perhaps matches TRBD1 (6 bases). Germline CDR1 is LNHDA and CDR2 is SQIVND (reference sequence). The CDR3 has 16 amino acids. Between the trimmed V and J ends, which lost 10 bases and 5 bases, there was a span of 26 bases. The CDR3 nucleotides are TGTGCCACCCGCGACAGGCCCCAATTCCGTAAGACTGAAGCTTTCTTT. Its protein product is CATRDRPQFRKTEAFF.

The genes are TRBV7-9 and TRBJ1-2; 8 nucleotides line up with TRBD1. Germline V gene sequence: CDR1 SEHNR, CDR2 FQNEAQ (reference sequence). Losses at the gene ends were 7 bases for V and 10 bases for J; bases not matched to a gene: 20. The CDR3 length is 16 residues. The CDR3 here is CASTTLEGDRWQPYTF. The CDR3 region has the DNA TGTGCCAGCACCACTTTAGAGGGGGACAGGTGGCAACCCTACACCTTC.

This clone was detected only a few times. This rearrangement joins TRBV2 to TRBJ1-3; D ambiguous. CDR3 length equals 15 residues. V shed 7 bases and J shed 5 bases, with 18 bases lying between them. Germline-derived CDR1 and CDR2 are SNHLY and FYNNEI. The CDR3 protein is CASIRQVHFRNTIYF. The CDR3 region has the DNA TGTGCCAGCATTCGTCAGGTGCACTTTCGAAACACCATATATTTT.

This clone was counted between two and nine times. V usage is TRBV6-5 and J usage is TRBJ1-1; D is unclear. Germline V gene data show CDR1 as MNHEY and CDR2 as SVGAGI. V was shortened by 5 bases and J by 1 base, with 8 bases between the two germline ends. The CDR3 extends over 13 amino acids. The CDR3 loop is CASSPDKNTEAFF. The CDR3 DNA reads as TGTGCCAGCAGTCCCGACAAGAACACTGAAGCTTTCTTT.

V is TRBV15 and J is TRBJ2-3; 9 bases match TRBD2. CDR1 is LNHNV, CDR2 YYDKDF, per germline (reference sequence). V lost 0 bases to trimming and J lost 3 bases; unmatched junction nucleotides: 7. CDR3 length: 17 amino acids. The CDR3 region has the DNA TGTGCCACCAGCAGAGATTCTGGGCTAGCGGGGACAGATACGCAGTATTTT. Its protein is CATSRDSGLAGTDTQYF.

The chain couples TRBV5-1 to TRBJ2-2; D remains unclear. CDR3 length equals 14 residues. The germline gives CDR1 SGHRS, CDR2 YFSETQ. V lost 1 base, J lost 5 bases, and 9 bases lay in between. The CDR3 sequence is CASSLHSLTGELFF. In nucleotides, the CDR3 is TGCGCCAGCAGCTTGCACAGTCTAACCGGGGAGCTGTTTTTT.

In nucleotides, the CDR3 is TGCGCCAGCAGCCAAGAAAAAGGAGGTGAGGCTTTCTTT. This encodes CASSQEKGGEAFF. The genes are TRBV4-1 and TRBJ1-1; D remains ambiguous. Germline values: CDR1 MGHRA, CDR2 YSYEKL. CDR3 length equals 13 residues. Trimming shortened V by 0 bases and J by 11 bases, and 13 bases separated the two germline ends.

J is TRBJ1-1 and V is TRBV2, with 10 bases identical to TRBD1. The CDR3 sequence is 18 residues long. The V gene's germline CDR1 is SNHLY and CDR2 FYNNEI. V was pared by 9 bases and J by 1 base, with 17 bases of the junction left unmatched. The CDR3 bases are TGTGCCAGATCCACCTCTCCAGAAGACAGGGGGCCGAACACTGAAGCTTTCTTT. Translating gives CARSTSPEDRGPNTEAFF.

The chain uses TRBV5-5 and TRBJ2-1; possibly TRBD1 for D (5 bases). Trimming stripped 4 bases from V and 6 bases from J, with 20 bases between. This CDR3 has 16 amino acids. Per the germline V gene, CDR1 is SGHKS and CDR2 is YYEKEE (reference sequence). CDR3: CASSPDRYPGSNEQFF. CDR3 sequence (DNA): TGTGCCAGCAGCCCCGACAGATACCCCGGCTCCAATGAGCAGTTCTTC.

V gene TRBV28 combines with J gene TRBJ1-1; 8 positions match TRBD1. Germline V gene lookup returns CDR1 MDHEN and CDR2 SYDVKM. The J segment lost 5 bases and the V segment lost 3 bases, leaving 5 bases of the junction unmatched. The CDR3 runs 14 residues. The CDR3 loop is CASSLDRAGTEAFF. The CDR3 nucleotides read TGTGCCAGCAGTTTGGACAGGGCGGGGACTGAAGCTTTCTTT.

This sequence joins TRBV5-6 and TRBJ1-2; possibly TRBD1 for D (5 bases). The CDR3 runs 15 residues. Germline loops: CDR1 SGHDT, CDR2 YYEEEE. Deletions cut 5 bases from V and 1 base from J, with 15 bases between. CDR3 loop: CASRLHRILNYGYTF. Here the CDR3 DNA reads TGTGCCAGCAGACTCCACAGGATTCTTAACTATGGCTACACCTTC.

CDR3 region: CASSLVDRECYEQYF. The CDR3 nucleotides are TGTGCCAGCAGCTTGGTGGACAGGGAATGCTACGAGCAGTACTTC. V is TRBV5-6 and J is TRBJ2-7; 8 bases align to TRBD1. The V and J ends lost 0 bases and 3 bases, in that order; junction bases with no gene match: 5. Germline V gene sequence: CDR1 SGHDT, CDR2 YYEEEE. The CDR3 consists of 15 residues.

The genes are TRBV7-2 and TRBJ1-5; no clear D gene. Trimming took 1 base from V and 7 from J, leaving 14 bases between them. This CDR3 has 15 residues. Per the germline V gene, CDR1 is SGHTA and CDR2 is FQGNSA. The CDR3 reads CASSLEARVGQPQHF. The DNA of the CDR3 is TGTGCCAGCAGCTTAGAAGCCCGGGTCGGCCAGCCCCAGCATTTT. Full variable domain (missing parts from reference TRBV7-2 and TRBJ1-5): GAGVSQSPSNKVTEKGKDVELRCDPISGHTALYWYRQSLGQGLEFLIYFQGNSAPDKSGLPSDRFSAERTGGSVSTLTIQRTQQEDSAVYLCASSLEARVGQPQHFGDGTRLSIL.

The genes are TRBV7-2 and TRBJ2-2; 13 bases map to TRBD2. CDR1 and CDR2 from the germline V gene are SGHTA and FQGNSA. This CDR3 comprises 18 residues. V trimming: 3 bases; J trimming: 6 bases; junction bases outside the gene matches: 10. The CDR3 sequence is CASSLGLAGISYSGELFF. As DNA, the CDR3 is TGTGCCAGCAGCTTGGGACTAGCGGGGATTTCCTATTCCGGGGAGCTGTTTTTT.